These 5 T cell receptor beta chains originate from one sample sequenced in a study of T cell clonality in common variable immunodeficiency. Clones were read by immunoSEQ multiplex PCR, and TCRdb kept only the in-frame ones, dropping some. Found here are some 50,000 clones, no singletons; the ten largest cover around 1.8%. The sample taken for sequencing was peripheral blood mononuclear cells. The source of these receptors is a person between 18 and 69 years old in good health.

This clone was detected many times. The CDR3 here is CASRKDREGVTEQYF. CDR3 bases read: TGTGCCAGTAGGAAAGACAGGGAAGGGGTCACCGAG. This rearrangement joins TRBV19 to TRBJ2-7, with 7 bases lining up with TRBD1. The read is 3 residues too short to cover the CDR3 end, so that end is filled in from the germline J gene. Germline V gene lookup returns CDR1 LNHDA and CDR2 SQIVND (reference sequence). The V segment lost 6 bases and the J segment 6 bases; nucleotides outside the gene matches: 14. The CDR3 has 15 amino acids.

This clone was seen many times. The read ends 3 residues before the CDR3 terminus; that terminus is restored from the germline J gene. This sequence joins TRBV19 and TRBJ2-6; tentative D call: TRBD2 (5 bases). Germline V gives CDR1 LNHDA, CDR2 SQIVND (reference sequence). V was shortened by 7 bases and J by 3 bases, with 16 bases between the two germline ends. The CDR3 contains 16 residues. CDR3: CASTLAGGIGANVLTF. The sequenced part of the CDR3 DNA is TGTGCCAGTACCCTGGCGGGCGGTATTGGGGCCAACGTC.

This clone occurred many times. The sequence runs out 3 residues before the end of the CDR3; the remainder is reconstructed from the germline J gene. The chain is built from TRBV19 and TRBJ1-2, with TRBD1 matching over 7 bases. CDR3 length equals 15 residues. From germline, CDR1 is LNHDA and CDR2 SQIVND (reference sequence). The J segment lost 4 bases and the V segment lost 4 bases, leaving 9 bases of the junction unmatched. This CDR3 is CASSTSTRDSYGYTF. CDR3 bases read: TGTGCCAGTAGTACCTCGACTAGGGACAGCTATGGC.

In regard to this clone: The read comes to an end 3 residues before the CDR3 does, leaving the germline J gene to fill in the end. V gene TRBV7-9 combines with J gene TRBJ2-3; D perhaps matches TRBD2 (6 bases). CDR1 SEHNR and CDR2 FQNEAQ come from the germline V gene (reference sequence). V was clipped by 3 bases and J by 3 bases, with 10 bases between them. This CDR3 spans 14 amino acids. The CDR3 here is CASSLGRGTDTQYF. The CDR3 DNA, read in part, is TGTGCCAGCAGCTTGGGACGGGGGACAGATACG. Full variable domain (remainder filled in from reference TRBV7-9 and TRBJ2-3): DTGVSQNPRHKITKRGQNVTFRCDPISEHNRLYWYRQTLGQGPEFLTYFQNEAQLEKSRLLSDRFSAERPKGSFSTLEIQRTEQGDSAMYLCASSLGRGTDTQYFGPGTRLTVL.

This clone was observed many times. The CDR3 end falls 3 residues outside the read, so it is completed with the germline J gene. The rearrangement links TRBV30 to TRBJ2-3; D remains ambiguous. The germline CDR1 and CDR2 sequences are GTSNPN and SVGIG (reference sequence). The CDR3 spans 14 residues. V was pared by 0 bases and J by 2 bases, with 9 bases between. CDR3: CAWSVQRNTDTQYF. The sequenced part of the CDR3 DNA is TGTGCCTGGAGTGTCCAGCGTAACACAGATACG. Full variable domain (missing parts from reference TRBV30 and TRBJ2-3): SQTIHQWPATLVQPVGSPLSLECTVEGTSNPNLYWYRQAAGRGLQLLFYSVGIGQISSEVPQNLSASRPQDRQFILSSKKLLLSDSGFYLCAWSVQRNTDTQYFGPGTRLTVL.